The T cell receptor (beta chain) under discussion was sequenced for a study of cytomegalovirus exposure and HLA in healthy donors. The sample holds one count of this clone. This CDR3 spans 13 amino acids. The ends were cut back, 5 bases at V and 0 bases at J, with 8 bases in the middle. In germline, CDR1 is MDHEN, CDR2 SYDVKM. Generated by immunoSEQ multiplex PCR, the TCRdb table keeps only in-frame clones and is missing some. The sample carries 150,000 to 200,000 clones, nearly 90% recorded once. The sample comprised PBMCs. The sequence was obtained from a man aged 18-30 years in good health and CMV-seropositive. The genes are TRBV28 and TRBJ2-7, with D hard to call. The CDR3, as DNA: TGTGCCAGCAGTGAAGGCGGCTCCTACGAGCAGTACTTC. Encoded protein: CASSEGGSYEQYF.